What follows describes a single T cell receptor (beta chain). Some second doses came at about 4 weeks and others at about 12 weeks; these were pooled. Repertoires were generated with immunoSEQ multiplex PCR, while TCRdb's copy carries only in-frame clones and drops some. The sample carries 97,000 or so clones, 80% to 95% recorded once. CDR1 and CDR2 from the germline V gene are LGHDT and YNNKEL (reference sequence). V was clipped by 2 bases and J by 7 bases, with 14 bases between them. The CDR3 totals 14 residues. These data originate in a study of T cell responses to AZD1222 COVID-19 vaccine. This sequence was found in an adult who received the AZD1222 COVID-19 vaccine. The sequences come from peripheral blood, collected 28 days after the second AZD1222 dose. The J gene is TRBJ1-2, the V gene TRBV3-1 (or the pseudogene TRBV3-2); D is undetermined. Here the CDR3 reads CASSQTGQLGGYTF. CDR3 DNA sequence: TGTGCCAGCAGCCAAACCGGGCAGTTGGGTGGCTACACCTTC.